This paragraph reports one TCR beta chain. The target antigen is unknown. This entry comes from a study of T cell responses to AZD1222 COVID-19 vaccine. Points from the study as a whole: The study identified only six AZD1222 recipients as seropositive at baseline.

The analysis combined second doses at about 4 or about 12 weeks. Germline CDR1 SGHRS, CDR2 YFSETQ. CDR3 length: 17 residues. J was trimmed by 2 bases and V by 0 bases; bases with no gene match: 6. The protocol was immunoSEQ multiplex PCR, while the TCRdb copy is restricted to in-frame clones and leaves out a portion. Here the sample spans 65,000 to 70,000 clones, less than 85% being singletons. This sequence originates from an adult who received the AZD1222 COVID-19 vaccine. The sequencing used peripheral blood, collected 28 days after the second AZD1222 dose. The genes are TRBV5-1 and TRBJ2-1, with 9 nucleotides matching TRBD1. CDR3 amino acids: CASSLGPGQGTYNEQFF. DNA for the CDR3: TGCGCCAGCAGCTTGGGGCCGGGACAGGGAACCTACAATGAGCAGTTCTTC.